What follows are 30 T cell receptor beta chains derived from one specimen sequenced in a study of blood T cell repertoires in COVID-19 (dated by TCRdb to 2020 to 2021). The method behind the library was the immunoSEQ multiplex PCR assay. TCRdb stores this immuneACCESS table with in-frame sequences only. Part of the clones is absent; in the studies checked, under half of the shortfall reflects unresolved V genes, and no reason is known for the rest. The sample table lists about 190,000 clones, over 75% of them with a count of one. The ten top clones hold less than 15% of the sample. The sample was peripheral blood. All receptors derive from a man aged 50-60 years who had recovered from COVID-19.

The chain links TRBV12-3 or TRBV12-4 to TRBJ2-1; 7 bases are a match to TRBD2. Germline trimming cut 5 bases from V and 9 bases from J; bases unmatched to any gene: 7. The CDR3 extends over 13 amino acids. The CDR3 coding sequence is TGTGCCAGCAGTCCAGGACTAGTCAGTGAGCAGTTCTTC. Amino acid sequence: CASSPGLVSEQFF.

The chain is built from TRBV5-1 and TRBJ1-1, with D perhaps TRBD1 (5 bases). The CDR3 runs to 18 residues. Germline CDR1 reads SGHRS; CDR2 reads YFSETQ. Trimming shortened V by 1 base and J by 3 bases, and 22 bases separated the two germline ends. CDR3 loop: CASSLSVGGLFGYTEAFF. The CDR3 region has the DNA TGCGCCAGCAGCTTGTCCGTGGGGGGTCTATTTGGGTACACTGAAGCTTTCTTT.

The chain is built from TRBV5-1 and TRBJ2-1, with TRBD2 matching 9 bases. Unmatched junction bases numbered 4, after V lost 4 bases and J lost 5 bases. The CDR3 spans 14 residues. CDR1 and CDR2 (germline): SGHRS, YFSETQ. The CDR3 coding sequence is TGCGCCAGCAGCGGCGGGAGGGCTAACAATGAGCAGTTCTTC. Translation gives CASSGGRANNEQFF. The full variable domain, rest sourced from reference TRBV5-1 and TRBJ2-1, is KAGVTQTPRYLIKTRGQQVTLSCSPISGHRSVSWYQQTPGQGLQFLFEYFSETQRNKGNFPGRFSGRQFSNSRSEMNVSTLELGDSALYLCASSGGRANNEQFFGPGTRLTVL.

V gene TRBV7-2 combines with J gene TRBJ2-7; D perhaps matches TRBD2 (5 bases). The CDR3 is 15 residues long. V was cut by 5 bases and J by 1 base, with 15 bases left in between. Germline loops: CDR1 SGHTA, CDR2 FQGNSA. The CDR3, as DNA: TGTGCCAGCAGCCCCTGGGCCGGGGTGTCCTACGAGCAGTACTTC. Protein: CASSPWAGVSYEQYF.

V and J are TRBV29-1 and TRBJ2-3; TRBD1 matches 7 bases. Germline CDR1 reads SQVTM; CDR2 reads ANQGSEA. The CDR3 length is 13 residues. V shed 2 bases and J 6 bases; nucleotides not matched to a gene: 5. CDR3 protein: CSVEPTGADTQYF. As DNA, the CDR3 is TGCAGCGTTGAACCCACAGGGGCGGATACGCAGTATTTT.

J is TRBJ2-7 and V is TRBV6-5, with 7 bases aligning to TRBD2. Trimming removed 8 bases from V and 5 bases from J; junction bases left unmatched: 6. The CDR3 contains 12 residues. Germline V gene lookup returns CDR1 MNHEY and CDR2 SVGAGI. The CDR3 loop reads CASEASGDEQYF. The CDR3 coding sequence is TGTGCCAGCGAGGCAAGCGGGGACGAGCAGTACTTC.

The CDR3 loop is CASSVGAGTTDTQYF. The CDR3 nucleotides are TGTGCCAGCAGCGTAGGGGCGGGGACCACAGATACGCAGTATTTT. This chain connects TRBV9 to TRBJ2-3; TRBD2 might be the D (6 bases). Looked up from germline, CDR1 is SGDLS and CDR2 is YYNGEE. The CDR3 length is 15 residues. Trimming took 0 bases from V and 2 from J, leaving 10 bases between them.

The chain couples TRBV7-2 to TRBJ2-7; D not certain. From germline, CDR1 is SGHTA and CDR2 FQGNSA. This CDR3 has 15 amino acids. Trimming took off 0 bases at V and 4 bases at J, with 13 bases between the two ends. For the CDR3, the DNA is TGTGCCAGCAGCTTAGCTAAGTCGGCCGGGTACGAGCAGTACTTC. Its translation: CASSLAKSAGYEQYF.

The gene calls are TRBV4-1 and TRBJ2-3; D gene ambiguous. V was clipped by 1 base and J by 3 bases, with 5 bases between them. CDR1 is MGHRA, CDR2 YSYEKL, per germline. This CDR3 has 13 residues. CDR3 in amino acids: CASSQGRTDTQYF. The CDR3 DNA reads TGCGCCAGCAGCCAAGGCAGGACAGATACGCAGTATTTT.

V and J are TRBV13 and TRBJ2-5, with D maybe TRBD2 (6 bases). The length of the CDR3 is 15 residues. Trimming pared 4 bases from V and 3 bases from J, leaving 15 bases between. Germline V gene lookup returns CDR1 PRHDT and CDR2 FYEKMQ (reference sequence). CDR3: CASSSTPGLEETQYF. CDR3 nucleotide sequence: TGTGCCAGCAGCTCAACTCCGGGACTGGAAGAGACCCAGTACTTC.

Only a few counts were recorded for this clone. The chain has TRBV5-1 and TRBJ2-3; the match to TRBD1 covers 10 bases. The V gene end was trimmed by 1 base and the J gene end by 3 bases; junction bases not matched to a gene: 11. Germline-derived CDR1 and CDR2 are SGHRS and YFSETQ. The CDR3 is 18 amino acids. The CDR3 sequence is CASSLQTKTGGFTDTQYF. CDR3 in DNA: TGCGCCAGCAGCTTGCAAACCAAGACAGGGGGCTTTACAGATACGCAGTATTTT. Drawing the rest from reference TRBV5-1 and TRBJ2-3, the complete variable domain is KAGVTQTPRYLIKTRGQQVTLSCSPISGHRSVSWYQQTPGQGLQFLFEYFSETQRNKGNFPGRFSGRQFSNSRSEMNVSTLELGDSALYLCASSLQTKTGGFTDTQYFGPGTRLTVL.

This clone was counted a few times. The chain combines TRBV2 with TRBJ1-2; no reliable D call. The CDR3 totals 14 residues. V lost 7 bases to trimming and J lost 2 bases, with 14 bases between them. Germline V gene data show CDR1 as SNHLY and CDR2 as FYNNEI. DNA of the CDR3: TGTGCCAGCACCCAAGGGAGGGCAAACTATGGCTACACCTTC. As protein: CASTQGRANYGYTF.

This clone was observed a few times. This chain joins TRBV25-1 and TRBJ2-7; D may be TRBD2 (5 bases). V lost 1 base, J lost 0 bases, and 10 bases lay in between. Germline V gene lookup returns CDR1 MGHDK and CDR2 SYGVNS. The CDR3 runs 15 residues. The CDR3 DNA is TGTGCCAGCAGTGAATCCTTAGCGTCCTCCTACGAGCAGTACTTC. It yields the protein CASSESLASSYEQYF.

V and J are TRBV27 and TRBJ1-2, with D possibly TRBD1 on 6 matching bases. The CDR3 loop spans 14 amino acids. Trimming pared 5 bases from V and 3 bases from J, leaving 13 bases between. CDR1 is MNHEY and CDR2 is SMNVEV in the germline V gene (reference sequence). CDR3 nucleotides: TGTGCCAGCAGTCCCAGGACAGACCACTATGGCTACACCTTC. It codes for CASSPRTDHYGYTF.

This clone was observed a handful of times. V is TRBV6-6 and J is TRBJ2-1, with D perhaps matching TRBD2 (5 bases). V gave up 2 bases and J gave up 10 bases, with 15 bases separating them. The V gene's germline CDR1 is MNHNY and CDR2 SVGAGI (reference sequence). The CDR3 runs to 14 residues. Here the CDR3 reads CASSYAPARGEQFF. CDR3 in DNA: TGTGCCAGCAGTTACGCCCCCGCCCGCGGGGAGCAGTTCTTC.

This chain links TRBV27 with TRBJ2-7; D gene uncertain. Germline CDR1 is MNHEY and CDR2 is SMNVEV (reference sequence). The V gene lost 2 bases and the J gene lost 5 bases, with 16 bases spanning the gap. The CDR3 spans 15 residues. CDR3 in amino acids: CASSLLGHELHEQYF. The CDR3, as DNA: TGTGCCAGCAGTTTACTGGGCCATGAACTCCACGAGCAGTACTTC.

V gene TRBV30 combines with J gene TRBJ1-3; D is ambiguous. CDR3 size: 16 residues. Germline V lookup: CDR1 GTSNPN, CDR2 SVGIG (reference sequence). V was trimmed by 4 bases and J by 0 bases, leaving 16 bases between them. For the CDR3, the DNA is TGTGCCTGGACGGTAAAACGAGCCTCCTCTGGAAACACCATATATTTT. Its translation is CAWTVKRASSGNTIYF. The variable domain in full, with the rest retrieved from reference TRBV30 and TRBJ1-3, is SQTIHQWPATLVQPVGSPLSLECTVEGTSNPNLYWYRQAAGRGLQLLFYSVGIGQISSEVPQNLSASRPQDRQFILSSKKLLLSDSGFYLCAWTVKRASSGNTIYFGEGSWLTVV.

V usage is TRBV10-1 and J usage is TRBJ2-2, with D maybe TRBD2 (6 bases). CDR3 size: 13 residues. The V gene lost 3 bases and the J gene lost 6 bases, with 8 bases spanning the gap. Germline V gene sequence: CDR1 WNHNN, CDR2 SYGVQD (reference sequence). CDR3 sequence: CASSDREAGELFF. DNA for the CDR3: TGCGCCAGCAGTGACAGGGAGGCCGGGGAGCTGTTTTTT.

V gene TRBV5-5 combines with J gene TRBJ1-5; D is undetermined. The CDR3 length is 12 residues. The germline gives CDR1 SGHKS, CDR2 YYEKEE (reference sequence). Trimming left V 4 bases short and J 4 bases short, with 6 bases between. The CDR3 sequence: CASSLQNQPQHF. Written as DNA, the CDR3 is TGTGCCAGCAGCCTTCAGAATCAGCCCCAGCATTTT.

This clone was seen a single time. This rearrangement joins TRBV5-1 to TRBJ1-1; D call uncertain. The CDR3 is 13 residues long. Germline loops: CDR1 SGHRS, CDR2 YFSETQ. The V end lost 5 bases, the J end lost 2 bases, and 10 bases lay between the germline ends. The chain's CDR3 is CASRMGVNTEAFF. The CDR3 nucleotides are TGCGCCAGCAGAATGGGCGTTAACACTGAAGCTTTCTTT. The entire variable domain, with the rest obtained from reference TRBV5-1 and TRBJ1-1, is as follows: KAGVTQTPRYLIKTRGQQVTLSCSPISGHRSVSWYQQTPGQGLQFLFEYFSETQRNKGNFPGRFSGRQFSNSRSEMNVSTLELGDSALYLCASRMGVNTEAFFGQGTRLTVV.

This chain uses TRBV9 with TRBJ2-7, with 10 bases lining up with TRBD1. Germline V gives CDR1 SGDLS, CDR2 YYNGEE. V trimming: 0 bases; J trimming: 4 bases; junction bases outside the gene matches: 4. The CDR3 contains 15 residues. The CDR3 sequence is CASSVAGTGVYEQYF. As DNA, the CDR3 is TGTGCCAGCAGCGTAGCCGGGACAGGGGTATACGAGCAGTACTTC.

The CDR3 is CASSLDTSQDTEAFF. CDR3 bases: TGTGCCAGCAGTTTGGACACCAGCCAGGACACTGAAGCTTTCTTT. The rearrangement joins TRBV28 to TRBJ1-1, with D perhaps TRBD1 (5 bases). The CDR3 runs to 15 residues. V was trimmed by 3 bases and J by 3 bases, leaving 14 bases between them. Germline CDR1 is MDHEN and CDR2 is SYDVKM.

The chain has TRBV6-2 or TRBV6-3 and TRBJ2-3; 10 positions match TRBD2. The CDR3 is 16 residues long. Germline V gene sequence: CDR1 MNHEY, CDR2 SVGEGT. Trimming removed 6 bases from V and 1 base from J; junction bases left unmatched: 7. The CDR3 DNA follows: TGTGCCAGCAGCGTCGGACTAGCGGAGCGCACAGATACGCAGTATTTT. Translating gives CASSVGLAERTDTQYF.

The genes are TRBV7-9 and TRBJ2-7, with 9 bases aligning to TRBD2. This CDR3 is 16 amino acids long. With V trimmed by 2 bases and J by 2 bases, 7 bases remained unmatched. Germline assignment: CDR1 SEHNR and CDR2 FQNEAQ (reference sequence). The CDR3 loop reads CASSLSRTSVTYEQYF. The CDR3 nucleotides read TGTGCCAGCAGCTTATCGAGGACTAGCGTTACCTACGAGCAGTACTTC.

The chain couples TRBV4-1 to TRBJ2-1; possibly TRBD2 for D (5 bases). V was cut by 0 bases and J by 0 bases, with 9 bases left in between. The length of the CDR3 is 16 residues. CDR1 is MGHRA and CDR2 is YSYEKL in the germline V gene. The CDR3 DNA sequence: TGCGCCAGCAGCCAAGATCGTGCGGGCTCCTACAATGAGCAGTTCTTC. Encoded protein: CASSQDRAGSYNEQFF.

This chain connects TRBV14 to TRBJ2-5, with TRBD1 matching 12 bases. This CDR3 is 17 amino acids long. V shed 0 bases and J 4 bases; nucleotides not matched to a gene: 6. Looked up from germline, CDR1 is SGHDN and CDR2 is FVKESK. This CDR3 reads CASSQDPGQGARETQYF. CDR3 in DNA: TGTGCCAGCAGCCAAGATCCGGGACAGGGGGCTCGAGAGACCCAGTACTTC.

The chain couples TRBV5-4 to TRBJ2-7; 9 nucleotides line up with TRBD1. Germline values: CDR1 SGHNT, CDR2 YYREEE (reference sequence). The CDR3 has 17 amino acids. Trimming removed 7 bases from V and 2 bases from J; junction bases left unmatched: 16. For the CDR3, the DNA is TGTGCCAGCTATCAGAGACAGGGGGTAGGGGAAACCTACGAGCAGTACTTC. Protein sequence: CASYQRQGVGETYEQYF. Together with reference TRBV5-4 and TRBJ2-7, the CDR3 gives the full variable domain: ETGVTQSPTHLIKTRGQQVTLRCSSQSGHNTVSWYQQALGQGPQFIFQYYREEENGRGNFPPRFSGLQFPNYSSELNVNALELDDSALYLCASYQRQGVGETYEQYFGPGTRLTVT.

The chain joins TRBV11-3 to TRBJ2-3, with 10 bases aligning to TRBD2. The V gene end was trimmed by 5 bases and the J gene end by 2 bases; junction bases not matched to a gene: 7. The CDR3 runs 16 residues. CDR1 is SGHNT and CDR2 is YENEEA in the germline V gene. DNA for the CDR3: TGTGCCAGCAGCCGGAGAGCGGGAGGGCCCACAGATACGCAGTATTTT. Its translation: CASSRRAGGPTDTQYF.

The CDR3 DNA reads as TGTGCCAGCAGCTCGGCAGGGGAGGGCACTGAAGCTTTCTTT. Translating it yields CASSSAGEGTEAFF. The V call is TRBV7-9, the J call TRBJ1-1; possibly TRBD1 for D (6 bases). Trimming cost V 4 bases and J 4 bases, with 13 bases left between them. The CDR3 is 14 residues long. Germline values: CDR1 SEHNR, CDR2 FQNEAQ (reference sequence).

The chain links TRBV25-1 to TRBJ1-3; possible D gene TRBD1, 5 bases. Germline V gene data show CDR1 as MGHDK and CDR2 as SYGVNS. Trimming pared 1 base from V and 0 bases from J, leaving 7 bases between. The CDR3 sequence is 15 residues long. In DNA form, the CDR3 reads TGTGCCAGCAGTGAATCAGGGCTCTCTGGAAACACCATATATTTT. It specifies CASSESGLSGNTIYF.